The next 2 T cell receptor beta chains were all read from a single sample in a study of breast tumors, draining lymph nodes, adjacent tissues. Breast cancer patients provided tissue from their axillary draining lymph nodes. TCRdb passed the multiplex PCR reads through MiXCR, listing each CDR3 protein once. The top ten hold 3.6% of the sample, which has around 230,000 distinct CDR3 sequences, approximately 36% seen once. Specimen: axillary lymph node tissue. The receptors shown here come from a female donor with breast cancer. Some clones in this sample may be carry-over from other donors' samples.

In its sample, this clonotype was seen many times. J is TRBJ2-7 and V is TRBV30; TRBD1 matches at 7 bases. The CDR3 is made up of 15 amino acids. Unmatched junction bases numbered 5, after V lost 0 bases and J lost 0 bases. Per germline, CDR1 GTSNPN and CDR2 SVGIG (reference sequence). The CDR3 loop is CAWSVSTGSSYEQYF. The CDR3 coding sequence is TGTGCCTGGAGTGTTTCGACAGGGAGCTCCTACGAGCAGTACTTC.

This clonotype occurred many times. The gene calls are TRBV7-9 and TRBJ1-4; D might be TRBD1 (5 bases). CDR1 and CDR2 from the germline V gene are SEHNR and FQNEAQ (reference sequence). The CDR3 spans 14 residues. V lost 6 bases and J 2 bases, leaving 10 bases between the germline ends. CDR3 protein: CASRRDGTNEKLFF. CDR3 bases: TGTGCCAGCAGACGGGACGGTACTAATGAAAAACTGTTTTTT.